The 20 T cell receptor beta chains below all came from one sample that was sequenced in a study of radiotherapy plus CTLA-4 blockade in lung cancer. This table comes from immunoSEQ multiplex PCR, and its TCRdb copy is limited to in-frame clones, with some not included. This table has about 49,000 clones, about 88% appearing once. The sequences come from peripheral blood, collected from a patient treated with radiotherapy plus ipilimumab. These receptors came from a human donor with non-small cell lung cancer whose response to radiotherapy plus ipilimumab could not be evaluated.

The chain links TRBV5-1 to TRBJ2-7; D is possibly TRBD1 (6 bases). Germline loops: CDR1 SGHRS, CDR2 YFSETQ. The CDR3 length is 15 residues. Trimming removed 0 bases from V and 4 bases from J, with 14 bases in between. As DNA, the CDR3 is TGCGCCAGCAGCTTGGCAGGGCAGGGGACGTACGAGCAGTACTTC. The encoded protein is CASSLAGQGTYEQYF.

J is TRBJ2-2 and V is TRBV4-3, with TRBD2 matching over 9 bases. Unmatched junction bases numbered 8, after V lost 1 base and J lost 8 bases. Per germline, CDR1 LGHNA and CDR2 YSLEER. The CDR3 runs 16 residues. As DNA, the CDR3 is TGCGCCAGCAGCCAAGGCGGGGGGGCCGGTCGTGGGGAGCTGTTTTTT. Translated, it gives CASSQGGGAGRGELFF.

The chain links TRBV28 to TRBJ2-1, with 8 nucleotides matching TRBD2. The CDR3 length is 15 residues. Germline values: CDR1 MDHEN, CDR2 SYDVKM. With V trimmed by 3 bases and J by 15 bases, 16 bases remained unmatched. CDR3 loop: CASSLGLAGTPRGFF. The CDR3, as DNA: TGTGCCAGCAGTTTGGGGTTAGCGGGGACTCCCAGAGGGTTCTTC.

The chain couples TRBV9 to TRBJ1-2; TRBD1 matches at 8 bases. CDR1 and CDR2 from the germline V gene are SGDLS and YYNGEE. Germline trimming cut 3 bases from V and 13 bases from J; bases unmatched to any gene: 8. CDR3 length: 12 amino acids. DNA for the CDR3: TGTGCCAGCAGCGGACAGGGGACCCCGGCCACCTTC. This encodes CASSGQGTPATF.

This clone was recorded a few times. This chain uses TRBV7-2 with TRBJ1-5, with 9 bases identical to TRBD1. J was trimmed by 7 bases and V by 7 bases; bases with no gene match: 11. This CDR3 comprises 15 residues. The germline V gene has CDR1 SGHTA and CDR2 FQGNSA. CDR3 DNA: TGTGCCAGCAATGGGGGACAGGGACCGGTACAGCCCCAGCATTTT. This encodes CASNGGQGPVQPQHF. Full variable domain (rest looked up from reference TRBV7-2 and TRBJ1-5): GAGVSQSPSNKVTEKGKDVELRCDPISGHTALYWYRQSLGQGLEFLIYFQGNSAPDKSGLPSDRFSAERTGGSVSTLTIQRTQQEDSAVYLCASNGGQGPVQPQHFGDGTRLSIL.

The chain links TRBV4-1 to TRBJ2-1; 9 bases are a match to TRBD2. Germline-derived CDR1 and CDR2 are MGHRA and YSYEKL. The CDR3 sequence is 17 residues long. The V gene end was trimmed by 0 bases and the J gene end by 6 bases; junction bases not matched to a gene: 9. CDR3 in amino acids: CASSQDGGGLASNEQFF. CDR3 nucleotides: TGCGCCAGCAGCCAAGACGGGGGAGGACTAGCGAGCAATGAGCAGTTCTTC.

This clone came up a few times. This sequence joins TRBV19 and TRBJ1-1; 7 bases match TRBD1. This CDR3 is 13 amino acids long. The V and J ends lost 5 bases and 3 bases, in that order; junction bases with no gene match: 3. CDR1 LNHDA and CDR2 SQIVND come from the germline V gene (reference sequence). The CDR3 sequence: CASSRQGDTEAFF. DNA for the CDR3: TGTGCCAGTAGTCGACAGGGTGACACTGAAGCTTTCTTT.

The chain recombines TRBV28 with TRBJ1-4; D call uncertain. The germline V gene has CDR1 MDHEN and CDR2 SYDVKM. Trimming removed 7 bases at V and 8 bases at J, with 20 bases between. This CDR3 comprises 15 residues. CDR3 residues: CASTLERGGEEKLFF. In DNA, the CDR3 is TGTGCCAGCACTTTGGAACGGGGTGGGGAAGAAAAACTGTTTTTT.

The chain couples TRBV5-1 to TRBJ2-3, with TRBD1 identical over 7 bases. The CDR3 contains 14 residues. V was pared by 5 bases and J by 2 bases, with 5 bases of the junction left unmatched. Germline V gene lookup returns CDR1 SGHRS and CDR2 YFSETQ. CDR3: CASRPGQNTDTQYF. The CDR3 DNA reads TGCGCCAGCAGGCCGGGACAGAACACAGATACGCAGTATTTT.

This rearrangement joins TRBV6-1 to TRBJ1-6; D is possibly TRBD1 (5 bases). Germline V CDR1 and CDR2: MNHNS, SASEGT. The CDR3 is 15 residues long. V was cut by 9 bases and J by 6 bases, with 18 bases left in between. CDR3 protein: CASPGGNLTNSPLHF. In nucleotides, the CDR3 is TGTGCCAGTCCGGGGGGGAACCTTACTAATTCACCCCTCCACTTT.

J is TRBJ2-4 and V is TRBV19; D ambiguous. Germline V gene data show CDR1 as LNHDA and CDR2 as SQIVND (reference sequence). V shed 7 bases and J shed 0 bases, with 10 bases lying between them. The CDR3 extends over 14 amino acids. The CDR3 spells CASMETLAKNIQYF. The CDR3 coding sequence is TGTGCCAGTATGGAGACCCTAGCCAAAAACATTCAGTACTTC.

The chain recombines TRBV6-5 with TRBJ2-3, with 10 bases aligning to TRBD2. V lost 6 bases and J lost 6; bases outside the gene matches: 9. CDR3 length: 15 residues. The V gene's germline CDR1 is MNHEY and CDR2 SVGAGI. The CDR3 coding sequence is TGTGCCAGCAGCCACGAGAGCGGGAGGGTGGATACGCAGTATTTT. Residues: CASSHESGRVDTQYF.

The chain uses TRBV5-6 and TRBJ1-5; D is unclear. The CDR3 extends over 15 amino acids. With 1 base removed from V and 2 bases from J, the gap between germline ends came to 10 bases. The germline V gene encodes CDR1 SGHDT and CDR2 YYEEEE. This CDR3 is CASSLKGGGNQPQHF. CDR3 sequence (DNA): TGTGCCAGCAGCTTGAAGGGCGGGGGCAATCAGCCCCAGCATTTT.

The CDR3, as DNA: TGTGCCAGCAGCGATAGCGGGTTCCAGAATGAGCAGTTCTTC. This translates into CASSDSGFQNEQFF. The chain recombines TRBV9 with TRBJ2-1, with 7 bases that match TRBD2. Trimming at V came to 3 bases and at J to 7 bases, leaving 7 bases not matched to a gene. The CDR3 loop spans 14 amino acids. Germline lookup yields CDR1 SGDLS and CDR2 YYNGEE.

The chain couples TRBV9 to TRBJ1-2, with D unresolved. The CDR3 loop spans 12 amino acids. The V end was cut by 3 bases, the J end by 4 bases, with 7 bases between. Germline V CDR1 and CDR2: SGDLS, YYNGEE. The CDR3 DNA sequence: TGTGCCAGCAGCGGAACGAGCTATGGCTACACCTTC. Encoded protein: CASSGTSYGYTF.

V gene TRBV28 combines with J gene TRBJ2-3, with D unresolved. This CDR3 is built from 12 residues. Trimming pared 6 bases from V and 2 bases from J, leaving 6 bases between. Per the germline V gene, CDR1 is MDHEN and CDR2 is SYDVKM. The CDR3 is CASRGPTDTQYF. The CDR3 DNA reads as TGTGCCAGCAGGGGCCCCACAGATACGCAGTATTTT.

The chain couples TRBV28 to TRBJ2-3; 14 positions agree with TRBD2. There are 14 residues in the CDR3. The germline CDR1 and CDR2 sequences are MDHEN and SYDVKM. J was trimmed by 11 bases and V by 6 bases; bases with no gene match: 7. The CDR3 loop is CASSRGLAGEWQYF. The CDR3 coding sequence is TGTGCCAGCAGCCGGGGACTAGCGGGAGAGTGGCAGTATTTT.

This chain uses TRBV19 with TRBJ1-2; no clear D. The germline gives CDR1 LNHDA, CDR2 SQIVND (reference sequence). V lost 4 bases and J 5 bases, leaving 20 bases between the germline ends. The CDR3 has 16 amino acids. CDR3 protein: CASSTDGGRWVYGYTF. The CDR3 DNA reads as TGTGCCAGTAGTACCGACGGAGGAAGGTGGGTTTATGGCTACACCTTC. The full variable domain, with the rest looked up from reference TRBV19 and TRBJ1-2, is DGGITQSPKYLFRKEGQNVTLSCEQNLNHDAMYWYRQDPGQGLRLIYYSQIVNDFQKGDIAEGYSVSREKKESFPLTVTSAQKNPTAFYLCASSTDGGRWVYGYTFGSGTRLTVV.

The rearrangement joins TRBV27 to TRBJ2-1; no clear D. The germline CDR1 and CDR2 sequences are MNHEY and SMNVEV (reference sequence). V was pared by 3 bases and J by 6 bases, with 9 bases between. The CDR3 totals 13 residues. The CDR3 bases are TGTGCCAGCAGTTTGGTACGCGGCAATGAGCAGTTCTTC. It encodes CASSLVRGNEQFF.

The V and J genes are TRBV5-1 and TRBJ2-3; D unresolved. This CDR3 is built from 14 residues. CDR1 is SGHRS and CDR2 is YFSETQ in the germline V gene. V lost 7 bases to trimming and J lost 4 bases, with 16 bases between them. The CDR3 bases are TGCGCCAGCCCCTTTCCCTTGGGCGCAGATACGCAGTATTTT. Translated, it gives CASPFPLGADTQYF.